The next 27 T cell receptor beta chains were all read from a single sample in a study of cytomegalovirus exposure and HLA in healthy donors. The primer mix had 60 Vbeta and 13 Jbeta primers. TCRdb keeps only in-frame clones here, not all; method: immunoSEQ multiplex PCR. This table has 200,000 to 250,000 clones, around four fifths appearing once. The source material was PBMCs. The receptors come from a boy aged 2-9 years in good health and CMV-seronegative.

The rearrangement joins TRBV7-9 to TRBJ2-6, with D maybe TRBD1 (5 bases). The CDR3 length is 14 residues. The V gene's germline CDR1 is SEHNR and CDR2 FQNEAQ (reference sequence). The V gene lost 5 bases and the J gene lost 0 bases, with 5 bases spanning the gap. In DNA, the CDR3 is TGTGCCAGCAGCGACAGCTCTGGGGCCAACGTCCTGACTTTC. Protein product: CASSDSSGANVLTF. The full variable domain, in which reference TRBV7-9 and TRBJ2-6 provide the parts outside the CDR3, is DTGVSQNPRHKITKRGQNVTFRCDPISEHNRLYWYRQTLGQGPEFLTYFQNEAQLEKSRLLSDRFSAERPKGSFSTLEIQRTEQGDSAMYLCASSDSSGANVLTFGAGSRLTVL.

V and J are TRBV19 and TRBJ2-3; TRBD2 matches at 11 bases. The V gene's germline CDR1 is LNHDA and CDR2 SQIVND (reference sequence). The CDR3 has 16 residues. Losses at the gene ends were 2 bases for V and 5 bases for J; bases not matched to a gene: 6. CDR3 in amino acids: CASSIIAGGPGDTQYF. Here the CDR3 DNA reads TGTGCCAGTAGTATAATAGCGGGAGGGCCTGGAGATACGCAGTATTTT.

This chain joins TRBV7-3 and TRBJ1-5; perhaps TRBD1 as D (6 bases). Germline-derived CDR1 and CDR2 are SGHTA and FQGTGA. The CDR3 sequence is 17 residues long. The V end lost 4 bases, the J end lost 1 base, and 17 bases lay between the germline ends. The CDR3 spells CASSSSPGHLSNQPQHF. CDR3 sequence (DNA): TGTGCCAGCAGCTCCTCCCCGGGACACCTCAGCAATCAGCCCCAGCATTTT.

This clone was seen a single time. This CDR3 reads CASSGNGQLYYGYTF. The CDR3 bases are TGTGCCAGCAGCGGCAATGGACAGTTATATTATGGCTACACCTTC. J is TRBJ1-2 and V is TRBV9; a possible D gene is TRBD1 (6 bases). The CDR3 has 15 amino acids. CDR1 is SGDLS, CDR2 YYNGEE, per germline. Trimming shortened V by 3 bases and J by 5 bases, and 17 bases separated the two germline ends. The full variable domain, in which reference TRBV9 and TRBJ1-2 provide the parts outside the CDR3, is DSGVTQTPKHLITATGQRVTLRCSPRSGDLSVYWYQQSLDQGLQFLIQYYNGEERAKGNILERFSAQQFPDLHSELNLSSLELGDSALYFCASSGNGQLYYGYTFGSGTRLTVV.

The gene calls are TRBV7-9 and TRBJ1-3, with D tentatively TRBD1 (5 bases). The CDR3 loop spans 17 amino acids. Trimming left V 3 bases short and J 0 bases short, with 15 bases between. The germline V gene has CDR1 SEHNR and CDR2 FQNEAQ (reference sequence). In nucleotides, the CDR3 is TGTGCCAGCAGCTTCTTTCTCCAGGGAGGCTCTGGAAACACCATATATTTT. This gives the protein CASSFFLQGGSGNTIYF. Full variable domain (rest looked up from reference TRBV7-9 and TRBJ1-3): DTGVSQNPRHKITKRGQNVTFRCDPISEHNRLYWYRQTLGQGPEFLTYFQNEAQLEKSRLLSDRFSAERPKGSFSTLEIQRTEQGDSAMYLCASSFFLQGGSGNTIYFGEGSWLTVV.

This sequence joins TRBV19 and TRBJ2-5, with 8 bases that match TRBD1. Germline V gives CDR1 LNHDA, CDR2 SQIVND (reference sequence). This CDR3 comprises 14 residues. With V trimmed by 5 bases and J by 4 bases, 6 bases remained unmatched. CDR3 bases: TGTGCCAGTAGTTCCCTCGACAGGGGAGAGACCCAGTACTTC. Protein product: CASSSLDRGETQYF.

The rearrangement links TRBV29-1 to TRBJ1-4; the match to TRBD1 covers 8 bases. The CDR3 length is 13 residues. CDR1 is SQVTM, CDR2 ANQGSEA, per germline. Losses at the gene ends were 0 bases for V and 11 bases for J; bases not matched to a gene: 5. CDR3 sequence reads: CSVEDGQGGKLFF. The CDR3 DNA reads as TGCAGCGTTGAAGATGGACAGGGCGGGAAACTGTTTTTT.

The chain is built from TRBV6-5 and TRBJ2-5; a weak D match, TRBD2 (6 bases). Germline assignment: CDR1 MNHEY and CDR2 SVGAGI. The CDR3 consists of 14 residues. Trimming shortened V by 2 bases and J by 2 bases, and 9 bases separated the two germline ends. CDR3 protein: CASSYTSTQETQYF. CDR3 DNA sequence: TGTGCCAGCAGTTACACTAGCACGCAAGAGACCCAGTACTTC.

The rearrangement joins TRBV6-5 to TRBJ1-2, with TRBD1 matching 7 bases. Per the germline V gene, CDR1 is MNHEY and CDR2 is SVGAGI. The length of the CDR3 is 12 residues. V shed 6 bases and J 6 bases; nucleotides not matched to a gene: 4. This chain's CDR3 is CASSPGGDGYTF. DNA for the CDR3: TGTGCCAGCAGCCCAGGGGGTGATGGCTACACCTTC.

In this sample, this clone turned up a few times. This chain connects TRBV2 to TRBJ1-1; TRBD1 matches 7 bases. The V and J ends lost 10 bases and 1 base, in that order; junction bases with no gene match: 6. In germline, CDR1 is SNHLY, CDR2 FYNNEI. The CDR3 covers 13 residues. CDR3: CAKTGAANTEAFF. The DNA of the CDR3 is TGTGCCAAAACAGGGGCCGCGAACACTGAAGCTTTCTTT.

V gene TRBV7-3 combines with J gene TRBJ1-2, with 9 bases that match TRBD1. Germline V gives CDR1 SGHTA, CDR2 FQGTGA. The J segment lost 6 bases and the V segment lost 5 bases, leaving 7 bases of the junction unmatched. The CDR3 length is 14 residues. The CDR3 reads CASSTLTGGDGYTF. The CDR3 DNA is TGTGCCAGCAGCACCTTAACAGGGGGCGATGGCTACACCTTC.

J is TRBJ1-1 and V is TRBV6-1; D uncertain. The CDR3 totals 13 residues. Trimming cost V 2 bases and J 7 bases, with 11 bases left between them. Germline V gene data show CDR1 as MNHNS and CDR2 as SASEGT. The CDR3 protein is CASSESFTGEAFF. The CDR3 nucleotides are TGTGCCAGCAGTGAAAGTTTCACGGGTGAAGCTTTCTTT.

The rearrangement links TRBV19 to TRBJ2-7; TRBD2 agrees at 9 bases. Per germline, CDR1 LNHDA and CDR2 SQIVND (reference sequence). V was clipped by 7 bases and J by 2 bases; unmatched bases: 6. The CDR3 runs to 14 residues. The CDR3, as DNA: TGTGCCAGTAATGCGGCTAGCGGGACCTACGAGCAGTACTTC. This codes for CASNAASGTYEQYF.

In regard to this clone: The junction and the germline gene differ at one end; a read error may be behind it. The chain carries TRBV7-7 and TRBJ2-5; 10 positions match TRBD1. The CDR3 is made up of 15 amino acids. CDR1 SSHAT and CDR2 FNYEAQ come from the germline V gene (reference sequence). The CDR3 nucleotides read TGTGCTAGCAGCTTAGTAGGGACAGGGGAAGAGACCCAGTACTTC. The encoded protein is CASSLVGTGEETQYF. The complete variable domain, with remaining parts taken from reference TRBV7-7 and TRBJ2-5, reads GAGVSQSPRYKVTKRGQDVTLRCDPISSHATLYWYQQALGQGPEFLTYFNYEAQPDKSGLPSDRFSAERPEGSISTLTIQRTEQRDSAMYRCASSLVGTGEETQYFGPGTRLLVL.

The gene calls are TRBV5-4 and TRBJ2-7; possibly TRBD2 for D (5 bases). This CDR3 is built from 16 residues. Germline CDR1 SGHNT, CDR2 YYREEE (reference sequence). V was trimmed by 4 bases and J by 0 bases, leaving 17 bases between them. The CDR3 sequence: CASSPWKGGLSYEQYF. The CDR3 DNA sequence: TGTGCCAGCAGCCCGTGGAAAGGAGGACTCTCCTACGAGCAGTACTTC.

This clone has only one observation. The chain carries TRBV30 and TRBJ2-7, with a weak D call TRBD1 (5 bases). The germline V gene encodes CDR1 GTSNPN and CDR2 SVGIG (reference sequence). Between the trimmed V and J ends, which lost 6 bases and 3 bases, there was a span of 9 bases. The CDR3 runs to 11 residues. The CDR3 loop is CACKGFYEQYF. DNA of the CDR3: TGTGCCTGCAAGGGGTTCTACGAGCAGTACTTC.

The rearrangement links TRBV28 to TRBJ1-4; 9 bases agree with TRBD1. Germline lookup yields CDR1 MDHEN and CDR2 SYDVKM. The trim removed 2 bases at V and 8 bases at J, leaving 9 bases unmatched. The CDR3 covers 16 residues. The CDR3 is CASSLTTDRGGEKLFF. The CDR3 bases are TGTGCCAGCAGTTTAACTACAGACAGGGGGGGCGAAAAACTGTTTTTT.

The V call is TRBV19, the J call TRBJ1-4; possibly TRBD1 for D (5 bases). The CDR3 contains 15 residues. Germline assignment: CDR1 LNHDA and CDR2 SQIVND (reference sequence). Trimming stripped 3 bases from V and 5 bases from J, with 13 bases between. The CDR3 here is CASSMTGRANEKLFF. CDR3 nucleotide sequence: TGTGCCAGTAGTATGACTGGCAGGGCAAATGAAAAACTGTTTTTT.

CDR3: CASSVPGGGATEAFF. In DNA, the CDR3 is TGTGCCAGCAGCGTTCCAGGGGGTGGGGCCACTGAAGCTTTCTTT. The chain joins TRBV9 to TRBJ1-1; 7 bases are a match to TRBD1. Trimming cost V 2 bases and J 4 bases; bases outside gene matches: 8. Germline-derived CDR1 and CDR2 are SGDLS and YYNGEE. This CDR3 comprises 15 residues.

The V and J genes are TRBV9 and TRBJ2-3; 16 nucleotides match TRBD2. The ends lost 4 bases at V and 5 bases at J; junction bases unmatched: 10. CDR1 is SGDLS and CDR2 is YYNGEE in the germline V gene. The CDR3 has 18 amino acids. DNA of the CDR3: TGTGCCAGCAGCACTAGTTGGGGACTAGCGGGGGGGCAAGATACGCAGTATTTT. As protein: CASSTSWGLAGGQDTQYF.

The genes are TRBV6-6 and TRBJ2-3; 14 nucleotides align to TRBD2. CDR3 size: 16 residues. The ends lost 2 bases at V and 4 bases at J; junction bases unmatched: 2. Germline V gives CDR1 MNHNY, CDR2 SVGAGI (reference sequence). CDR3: CASSYTTSGGADTQYF. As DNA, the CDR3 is TGTGCCAGCAGTTACACGACTAGCGGGGGGGCAGATACGCAGTATTTT.

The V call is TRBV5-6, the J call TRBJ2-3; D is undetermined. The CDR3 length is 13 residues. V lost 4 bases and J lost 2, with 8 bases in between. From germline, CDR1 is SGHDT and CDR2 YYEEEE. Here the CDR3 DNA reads TGTGCCAGCAGCATAGCATCCACAGATACGCAGTATTTT. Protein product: CASSIASTDTQYF.

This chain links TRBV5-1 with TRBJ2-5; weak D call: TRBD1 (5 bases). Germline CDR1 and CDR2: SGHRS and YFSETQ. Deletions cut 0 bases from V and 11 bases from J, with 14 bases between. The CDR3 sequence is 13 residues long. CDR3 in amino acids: CASSLGDRSLQYF. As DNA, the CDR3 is TGCGCCAGCAGCTTGGGAGACAGATCTTTGCAGTACTTC.

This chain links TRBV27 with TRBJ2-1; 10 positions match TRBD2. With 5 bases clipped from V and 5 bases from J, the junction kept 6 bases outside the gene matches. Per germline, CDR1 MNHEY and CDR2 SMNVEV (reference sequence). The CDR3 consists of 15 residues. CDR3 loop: CASSPGTSVDNEQFF. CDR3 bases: TGTGCCAGCAGTCCCGGGACTAGCGTCGACAATGAGCAGTTCTTC.

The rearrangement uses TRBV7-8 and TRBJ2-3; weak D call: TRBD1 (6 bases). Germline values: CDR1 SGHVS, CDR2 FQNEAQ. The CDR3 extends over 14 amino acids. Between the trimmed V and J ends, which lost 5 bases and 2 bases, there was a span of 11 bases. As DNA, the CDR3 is TGTGCCAGCAGCCTTACAGGGAACACAGATACGCAGTATTTT. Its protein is CASSLTGNTDTQYF.

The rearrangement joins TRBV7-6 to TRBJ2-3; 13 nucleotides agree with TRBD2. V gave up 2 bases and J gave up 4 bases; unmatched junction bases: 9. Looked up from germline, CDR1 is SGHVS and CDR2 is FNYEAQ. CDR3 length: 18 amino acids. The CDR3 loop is CASSLIGLAGASADTQYF. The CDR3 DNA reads TGTGCCAGCAGCTTAATAGGACTAGCGGGGGCGTCGGCAGATACGCAGTATTTT.

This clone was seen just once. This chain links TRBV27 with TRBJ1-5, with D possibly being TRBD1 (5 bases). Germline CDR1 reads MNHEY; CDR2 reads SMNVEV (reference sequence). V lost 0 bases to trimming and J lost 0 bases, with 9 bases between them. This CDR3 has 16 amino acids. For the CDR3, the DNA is TGTGCCAGCAGTTTATCAGGGGATTATAGCAATCAGCCCCAGCATTTT. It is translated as CASSLSGDYSNQPQHF.